These 23 T cell receptor beta chains were all obtained from the same sample, sequenced in a study of T cell repertoires in cytomegalovirus infection. TCRdb called the reads again in MiXCR, with one record for every CDR3 protein. The table shows 310,000 or so distinct CDR3 sequences, with around 9.6% occurring only once. The sample was PBMCs. These receptor sequences come from a human donor in good health (CMV status not recorded). Some clones in this sample may be carry-over from other donors' samples.

This clonotype has at least ten counts. The rearrangement links TRBV7-9 to TRBJ1-2; perhaps TRBD1 as D (5 bases). Germline V gene lookup returns CDR1 SEHNR and CDR2 FQNEAQ (reference sequence). V lost 0 bases, J lost 10 bases, and 9 bases lay in between. This CDR3 contains 12 residues. Here the CDR3 DNA reads TGTGCCAGCAGCTTAGCTGGGACCTACTACACCTTC. This gives the protein CASSLAGTYYTF.

This clonotype was counted ten times or more. The chain has TRBV12-3 or TRBV12-4 and TRBJ2-1, with 15 bases that match TRBD2. There are 19 residues in the CDR3. The V and J ends lost 5 bases and 0 bases, in that order; junction bases with no gene match: 8. Here the CDR3 reads CASSGGTSGGKSSYNEQFF. The CDR3 nucleotides read TGTGCCAGCAGTGGGGGGACTAGCGGGGGGAAAAGCTCCTACAATGAGCAGTTCTTC.

The chain combines TRBV24-1 with TRBJ2-3, with D perhaps TRBD2 (6 bases). The length of the CDR3 is 17 residues. The germline V and J ends were trimmed by 4 bases and 0 bases, with 16 bases remaining between them. The V gene's germline CDR1 is KGHDR and CDR2 SFDVKD. This chain's CDR3 is CATSDLPRDSSTDTQYF. The CDR3 DNA follows: TGTGCCACCAGTGACCTCCCTCGGGACTCTAGCACAGATACGCAGTATTTT.

This clonotype was found many times. The gene calls are TRBV29-1 and TRBJ1-2; D is possibly TRBD1 (6 bases). Trimming stripped 3 bases from V and 3 bases from J, with 14 bases between. CDR1 and CDR2 (germline): SQVTM, ANQGSEA. The CDR3 is 14 amino acids. CDR3 coding DNA: TGCAGCGTTGAGGGCCCGCAGGGGTACTATGGCTACACCTTC. Its protein product is CSVEGPQGYYGYTF.

This clonotype has at least ten counts. This chain links TRBV10-3 with TRBJ2-2, with D possibly matching TRBD1 (6 bases). The CDR3 consists of 14 residues. V was cut by 5 bases and J by 4 bases, with 11 bases left in between. Per the germline V gene, CDR1 is ENHRY and CDR2 is SYGVKD. The DNA for the CDR3 is TGTGCCATCAGTAAATCGACAGGCACCGGGGAGCTGTTTTTT. This encodes CAISKSTGTGELFF.

This clonotype appeared many times. The V call is TRBV7-2, the J call TRBJ2-1; 14 bases are shared with TRBD2. V lost 5 bases to trimming and J lost 5 bases; unmatched junction nucleotides: 5. The CDR3 sequence is 16 residues long. CDR1 is SGHTA, CDR2 FQGNSA, per germline. CDR3 DNA sequence: TGTGCCAGCAGCCTCCGACTAGCGGGGGGGGACAATGAGCAGTTCTTC. Its translation is CASSLRLAGGDNEQFF.

This clonotype showed up many times. This chain uses TRBV6-1 with TRBJ2-1; 10 bases map to TRBD1. The V segment lost 5 bases and the J segment 9 bases; nucleotides outside the gene matches: 7. This CDR3 comprises 14 residues. Germline CDR1 is MNHNS and CDR2 is SASEGT. The CDR3 DNA is TGTGCCAGCAGTTGGGGGACAGGGGATGCTGAGCAGTTCTTC. It encodes CASSWGTGDAEQFF.

This clonotype was seen at least ten times. The chain carries TRBV5-1 and TRBJ2-7; tentatively, D is TRBD2 (6 bases). Trimming cost V 4 bases and J 3 bases, with 14 bases left between them. The germline CDR1 and CDR2 sequences are SGHRS and YFSETQ. The CDR3 has 14 amino acids. The CDR3 region has the DNA TGCGCCAGCAGCCCTCCCACGCGGGACTACGAGCAGTACTTC. Protein sequence: CASSPPTRDYEQYF.

This clonotype came up many times. The rearrangement joins TRBV28 to TRBJ1-2; no definite D call. Trimming removed 4 bases at V and 8 bases at J, with 14 bases between. CDR3 length equals 13 residues. CDR1 is MDHEN and CDR2 is SYDVKM in the germline V gene. The CDR3 region is CASSYSLTGGYTF. In DNA, the CDR3 is TGTGCCAGCAGTTACTCCCTCACGGGAGGCTACACCTTC.

This clonotype was recorded at least ten times. The J gene is TRBJ1-1, the V gene TRBV10-3; no firm D call. The CDR3 spans 17 residues. In germline, CDR1 is ENHRY, CDR2 SYGVKD. Trimming took off 11 bases at V and 1 base at J, with 26 bases between the two ends. The CDR3 coding sequence is TGTGCCTCAGCCCGGGTCGCAGGAGCGTCTAGGAACACTGAAGCTTTCTTT. Translating it yields CASARVAGASRNTEAFF.

A few counts support this clonotype. The genes are TRBV20-1 and TRBJ2-3; 10 bases fit TRBD2. This CDR3 is built from 16 residues. J was trimmed by 6 bases and V by 5 bases; bases with no gene match: 14. CDR1 and CDR2 (germline): DFQATT, SNEGSKA (reference sequence). The DNA of the CDR3 is TGCAGTGCTGCGCCTCTAAGCGGGGGGGCTGGGGATACGCAGTATTTT. It specifies CSAAPLSGGAGDTQYF.

This clonotype came up a few times. The chain links TRBV12-3 or TRBV12-4 to TRBJ1-6; D unclear. This CDR3 spans 13 amino acids. V was pared by 4 bases and J by 10 bases, with 11 bases between. CDR3 sequence (DNA): TGTGCCAGCAGTTCGTCACAGTGGTCACCCCTCCACTTT. It specifies CASSSSQWSPLHF.

This clonotype was seen repeatedly, ten times or more. The genes are TRBV7-6 and TRBJ1-1, with D possibly being TRBD1 (5 bases). Looked up from germline, CDR1 is SGHVS and CDR2 is FNYEAQ. This CDR3 is built from 17 residues. V lost 5 bases and J lost 1, with 20 bases in between. The CDR3 nucleotides are TGTGCCAGCAGCAAGTCCTTCGGGGCTAGGGGGAACACTGAAGCTTTCTTT. Translating gives CASSKSFGARGNTEAFF.

This chain's CDR3 is CASSSPSTGGKGDGSYEQYV. CDR3 in DNA: TGTGCCAGCAGCTCACCATCAACCGGTGGGAAGGGGGATGGCTCCTACGAGCAGTACGTC. The rearrangement uses TRBV7-3 and TRBJ2-7; D might be TRBD1 (6 bases). Germline V gene data show CDR1 as SGHTA and CDR2 as FQGTGA. Trimming pared 4 bases from V and 0 bases from J, leaving 28 bases between. This CDR3 comprises 20 residues.

The table lists this clonotype with many counts. J is TRBJ1-5 and V is TRBV6-2 or TRBV6-3; 11 nucleotides line up with TRBD1. Losses at the gene ends were 6 bases for V and 6 bases for J; bases not matched to a gene: 10. There are 16 residues in the CDR3. In germline, CDR1 is MNHEY, CDR2 SVGEGT. CDR3 protein: CASSRAGTGGGQPQHF. The CDR3, as DNA: TGTGCCAGCAGCCGGGCCGGGACAGGGGGAGGTCAGCCCCAGCATTTT.

Worth noting for this clonotype: One base away lies a much larger clone, so this may be a sequencing read error. This chain connects TRBV6-2 or TRBV6-3 to TRBJ2-7, with 7 nucleotides matching TRBD1. Germline loops: CDR1 MNHEY, CDR2 SVGEGT. CDR3 size: 14 residues. Trimming cost V 2 bases and J 4 bases; bases outside gene matches: 5. The CDR3 protein is CASSYMTGRYEQYV. The CDR3 DNA reads as TGTGCCAGCAGTTACATGACAGGGCGTTACGAGCAGTACGTC.

This chain connects TRBV6-2 or TRBV6-3 to TRBJ2-1, with TRBD1 matching 9 bases. CDR3 length: 14 residues. Germline V gene lookup returns CDR1 MNHEY and CDR2 SVGEGT. V dropped 7 bases and J dropped 9; count of bases not matched to a gene: 10. CDR3 DNA: TGTGCCAGCACCTTCGGGACAGGGTCAACTGAGCAGTTCTTC. Its protein product is CASTFGTGSTEQFF.

This clonotype was found many times. This chain uses TRBV12-3 or TRBV12-4 with TRBJ1-1; D remains ambiguous. The V end was cut by 2 bases, the J end by 8 bases, with 24 bases between. This CDR3 region has 17 residues. The CDR3 loop reads CASSLSLGRNLEREAFF. The CDR3 coding sequence is TGTGCCAGCAGTTTAAGTCTAGGCAGAAACTTGGAACGGGAAGCTTTCTTT.

This clonotype turned up a few times. The CDR3 loop reads CASSLGTHRYTQYF. For the CDR3, the DNA is TGTGCCAGCAGTTTGGGCACTCATCGCTATACGCAGTATTTT. The chain is built from TRBV6-2 or TRBV6-3 and TRBJ2-3, with no clear D. Between the trimmed V and J ends, which lost 4 bases and 7 bases, there was a span of 15 bases. This CDR3 spans 14 amino acids. Germline V gene data show CDR1 as MNHEY and CDR2 as SVGEGT.

In its sample, this clonotype was seen many times. The CDR3 protein is CASSKGLAGVLRTDTQYF. The DNA of the CDR3 is TGTGCCAGCAGTAAGGGACTAGCGGGGGTCTTACGCACAGATACGCAGTATTTT. This chain links TRBV6-2 or TRBV6-3 with TRBJ2-3, with 14 nucleotides matching TRBD2. CDR1 MNHEY and CDR2 SVGEGT come from the germline V gene. V lost 5 bases and J lost 1; bases outside the gene matches: 8. This CDR3 has 18 residues.

In its sample, this clonotype was seen many times. The chain joins TRBV7-2 to TRBJ1-1; D possibly corresponds to TRBD1 (6 bases). The CDR3 consists of 15 residues. The V gene lost 5 bases and the J gene lost 0 bases, with 13 bases spanning the gap. CDR1 is SGHTA, CDR2 FQGNSA, per germline. CDR3 DNA sequence: TGTGCCAGCAGCCGGCAGGGGAGTCTGAACACTGAAGCTTTCTTT. This encodes CASSRQGSLNTEAFF.

Only a few counts were recorded for this clonotype. This chain joins TRBV2 and TRBJ2-1, with D maybe TRBD1 (6 bases). This CDR3 comprises 16 residues. Trimming pared 5 bases from V and 2 bases from J, leaving 16 bases between. Germline V lookup: CDR1 SNHLY, CDR2 FYNNEI. CDR3 sequence reads: CASSLRGQGTYNEQFF. In DNA form, the CDR3 reads TGTGCCAGCAGTCTGAGGGGCCAGGGGACCTACAATGAGCAGTTCTTC.

V gene TRBV15 combines with J gene TRBJ2-5; D unclear. V was shortened by 0 bases and J by 4 bases, with 12 bases between the two germline ends. Germline-derived CDR1 and CDR2 are LNHNV and YYDKDF (reference sequence). This CDR3 spans 15 amino acids. CDR3 sequence: CATSRDPAPGETQYF. For the CDR3, the DNA is TGTGCCACCAGCAGAGATCCGGCCCCAGGAGAGACCCAGTACTTC.